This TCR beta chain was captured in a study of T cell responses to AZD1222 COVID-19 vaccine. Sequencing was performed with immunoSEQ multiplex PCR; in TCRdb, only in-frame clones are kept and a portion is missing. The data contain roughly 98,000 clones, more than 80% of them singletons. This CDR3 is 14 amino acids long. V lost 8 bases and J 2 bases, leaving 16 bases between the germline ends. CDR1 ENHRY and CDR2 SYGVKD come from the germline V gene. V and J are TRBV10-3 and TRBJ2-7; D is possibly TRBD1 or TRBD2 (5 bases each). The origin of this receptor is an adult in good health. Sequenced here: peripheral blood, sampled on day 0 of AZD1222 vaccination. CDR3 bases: TGTGCCATCGGGAAAGCGGACACCACCTACGAGCAGTACTTC. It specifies CAIGKADTTYEQYF.